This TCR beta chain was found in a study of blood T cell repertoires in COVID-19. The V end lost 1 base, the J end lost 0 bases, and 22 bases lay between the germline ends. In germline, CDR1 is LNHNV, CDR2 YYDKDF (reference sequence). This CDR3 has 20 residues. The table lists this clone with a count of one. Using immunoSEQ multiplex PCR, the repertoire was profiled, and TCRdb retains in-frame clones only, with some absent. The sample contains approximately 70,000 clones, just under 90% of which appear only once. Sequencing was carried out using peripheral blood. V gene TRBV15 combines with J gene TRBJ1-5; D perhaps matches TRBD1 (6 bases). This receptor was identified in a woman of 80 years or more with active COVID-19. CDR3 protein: CATSRAKVKGQHNSNQPQHF. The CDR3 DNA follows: TGTGCCACCAGCAGAGCAAAGGTAAAGGGACAACATAATAGCAATCAGCCCCAGCATTTT.